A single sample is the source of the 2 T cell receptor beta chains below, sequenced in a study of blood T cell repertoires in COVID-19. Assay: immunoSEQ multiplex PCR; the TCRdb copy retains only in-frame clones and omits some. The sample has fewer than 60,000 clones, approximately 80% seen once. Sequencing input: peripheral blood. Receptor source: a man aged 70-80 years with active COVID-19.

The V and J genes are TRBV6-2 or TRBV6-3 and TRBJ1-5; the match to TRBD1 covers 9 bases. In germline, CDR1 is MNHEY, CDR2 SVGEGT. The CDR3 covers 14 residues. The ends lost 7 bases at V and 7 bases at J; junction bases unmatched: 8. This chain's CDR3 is CASTPTGGGQPQHF. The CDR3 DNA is TGTGCCAGCACCCCAACAGGGGGCGGGCAGCCCCAGCATTTT.

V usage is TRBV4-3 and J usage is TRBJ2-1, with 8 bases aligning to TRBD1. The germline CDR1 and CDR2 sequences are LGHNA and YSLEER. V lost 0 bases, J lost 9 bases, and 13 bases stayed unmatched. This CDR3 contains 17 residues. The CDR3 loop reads CASSQEAVRQGRSEQFF. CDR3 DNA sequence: TGCGCCAGCAGCCAAGAAGCGGTGAGACAGGGGCGAAGTGAGCAGTTCTTC.